This T cell receptor (beta chain) was documented in a study of T cells expressing NK-cell markers (dated by TCRdb to about 2020). As for the study more broadly: Three sorted T-cell subsets (CD3+CD56+NKG2C+, CD3+CD56+NKG2C- and CD3+CD56-NKG2C+) from fewer than 10 donors had their TCR beta-chain repertoires profiled. Among the eight sequenced donors, only one was HCMV-seronegative, while the other seven were HCMV-seropositive. The eight sequenced donors were randomly selected healthy volunteers, three men and five women. Libraries were sequenced as 2 x 150 bp reads on Illumina HiSeq 2000/2500, MiSeq or NextSeq. Beyond this particular receptor, the publication reports: Whether the expanded NKG2C-expressing T cell clones were specific for HCMV antigens was left unclear. Those dominant clonotypes were again the most abundant among CD3+CD56-NKG2C+ cells in a handful of donors, at 28.3-60.1%. In six donors, the dominant CD3+CD56+NKG2C+ clonotypes were among the top 10 CD8+ clonotypes and accounted for about 1.0-7.5% of CD8+ T cells.

The run used an Illumina HiSeq 2000. The TCR beta cDNA libraries were made using 5'RACE template switching, a step that added both a universal primer site and unique molecular identifiers. cDNA synthesis was primed from the TCR beta constant segment, followed by two successive PCR amplification steps. As for the original processing: MIGEC was used to demultiplex reads and group the reads by UMI, and MiTCR was used to assemble and quantify clonotypes. To exclude erroneous sequences, only TCR cDNA sequences supported by at least two reads were retained. Downstream repertoire analysis used the tcR package, and clonotypes were matched across fractions by CDR3 nucleotide sequence plus V segment. VDJmatch was used to annotate antigen specificity against VDJdb, with one amino acid substitution in CDR3 allowed. Each entry corresponds to one CDR3 protein sequence from reads that TCRdb reprocessed, and DNA is not given. The V and J calls reflect TCRdb's pipeline rather than the authors' work. The sample table gives 450,000 to 600,000 distinct CDR3 sequences. The ten largest clones take up under 4.5% of the sample.

To determine HCMV serostatus, a commercial ELISA kit was used to detect HCMV-specific IgG in serum. Peripheral blood mononuclear cells were isolated from blood by Ficoll density gradient centrifugation. As for this clonotype: The target of this receptor is not known.

Measured from the cysteine to the phenylalanine, the CDR3 is 13 residues long. No DNA is recorded. For CDR1 and CDR2, the germline V gene lists SQVTM and ANQGSEA. The sequence links TRBV29-1 to TRBJ2-5; TCRdb returns TRBD1, unconfirmable since there is no DNA. This TCR was recovered from a man younger than 35 in good health. Donor details come from another sample of the same person, matched by shared clones. The sample taken for sequencing was blood T cells: a sorted CD56 or NKG2C T cell subset, CD4+ or CD8+ T cells, or bulk PBMC T cells (not recorded which). This receptor has the CDR3 CSVEITGGLAQYF.